This entry lists 6 T cell receptor beta chains sequenced from one sample in a study of regulatory T cells in long-lasting Graves disease. Researchers made TCR beta libraries by using iRepertoire HTBI primers and running Arm-PCR on CDR3 regions. TCRdb re-analysed the multiplex PCR reads in MiXCR, keeping a single row per CDR3 protein. This table holds about 620,000 distinct CDR3 sequences, around 17% found once. The time point is: newly diagnosed GD, antithyroid drugs for less than 3 months. Extracted PBMC RNA gave rise to the TCR library. The same specimen was also included in a second study, on T cells in Graves' hyperthyroidism and ophthalmopathy.

This specimen consisted of peripheral blood mononuclear cells (PBMCs), obtained at new diagnosis, from a patient treated with antithyroid drugs. Receptors originate from a woman in her twenties or thirties with Graves disease.

This clonotype appeared many times. The chain has TRBV6-5 and TRBJ2-7, with a tentative D call TRBD1 (5 bases). With 0 bases removed from V and 4 bases from J, the gap between germline ends came to 22 bases. Germline V CDR1 and CDR2: MNHEY, SVGAGI. This CDR3 is 18 amino acids long. The CDR3: CASSYSRPRPTVWYEQYF. CDR3 sequence (DNA): TGTGCCAGCAGTTACTCTCGCCCCCGCCCGACAGTCTGGTACGAGCAGTACTTC.

This clonotype was seen a few times. A much bigger clone sits one base away, suggesting this may be a read error. The rearrangement links TRBV2 to TRBJ1-1, with unresolved D. Trimming removed 6 bases at V and 8 bases at J, with 28 bases between. The CDR3 covers 17 residues. The germline V gene encodes CDR1 SNHLY and CDR2 FYNNEI. CDR3 loop: CASRVTLVPALSLEAFF. CDR3 coding DNA: TGTGCCAGCAGGGTGACACTCGTCCCCGCCCTTAGCTTGGAAGCTTTCTTT.

The chain joins TRBV6-1 to TRBJ1-6; D may be TRBD1 (6 bases). The germline V gene has CDR1 MNHNS and CDR2 SASEGT. CDR3 length equals 15 residues. Trimming removed 6 bases at V and 2 bases at J, with 11 bases between. The CDR3 sequence: CASRQTGTYNSPLHF. As DNA, the CDR3 is TGTGCCAGCAGGCAAACAGGGACCTATAATTCACCCCTCCACTTT.

The V gene is TRBV7-2, the J gene TRBJ2-7, with D hard to call. V gave up 5 bases and J gave up 0 bases, with 11 bases separating them. The CDR3 consists of 14 residues. Looked up from germline, CDR1 is SGHTA and CDR2 is FQGNSA. DNA for the CDR3: TGTGCCAGCAGCCTTCCGATGAACTCCTACGAGCAGTACTTC. Its protein product is CASSLPMNSYEQYF.

This clonotype was detected ten times or more. This chain connects TRBV27 to TRBJ1-5; tentatively, D is TRBD1 (5 bases). From germline, CDR1 is MNHEY and CDR2 SMNVEV (reference sequence). V gave up 1 base and J gave up 2 bases, with 12 bases separating them. This CDR3 has 16 residues. The CDR3, as DNA: TGTGCCAGCAGTTTATTCAGGGCTGGTGGCAATCAGCCCCAGCATTTT. Protein: CASSLFRAGGNQPQHF.

The chain employs TRBV5-5 and TRBJ2-1; 8 bases are shared with TRBD2. The germline gives CDR1 SGHKS, CDR2 YYEKEE (reference sequence). Trimming took 0 bases from V and 2 from J; bases not matched to a gene: 4. The CDR3 has 16 amino acids. This CDR3 reads CASSLEGSGTYNEQFF. The CDR3 coding sequence is TGTGCCAGCAGCTTGGAGGGTAGCGGGACCTACAATGAGCAGTTCTTC.